These 8 T cell receptor beta chains share one sample of origin, sequenced in a study of blood T cell repertoires in COVID-19. Clones were read by immunoSEQ multiplex PCR, and TCRdb kept only the in-frame ones, dropping some. Counted here are about 420,000 clones, over 85% occurring once; the ten biggest clones make up 0.7% to 1%. Sequenced sample: peripheral blood. The receptors derive from a man between 18 and 29 years old with COVID-19, enrolled during active disease.

The rearrangement links TRBV5-1 to TRBJ1-6; 8 positions match TRBD1. Germline-derived CDR1 and CDR2 are SGHRS and YFSETQ. The CDR3 length is 17 residues. V lost 2 bases and J lost 9; bases outside the gene matches: 13. CDR3 sequence reads: CASSFPGQEKGGSPLHF. In nucleotides, the CDR3 is TGCGCCAGCAGCTTCCCGGGACAGGAAAAGGGTGGTTCACCCCTCCACTTT.

This chain joins TRBV14 and TRBJ2-1, with TRBD2 identical over 13 bases. J gave up 6 bases and V 2 bases, and 1 base lay outside the gene matches. Germline CDR1 SGHDN, CDR2 FVKESK. This CDR3 comprises 15 residues. CDR3 residues: CASSQTSGGANEQFF. The DNA of the CDR3 is TGTGCCAGCAGCCAAACTAGCGGGGGGGCCAATGAGCAGTTCTTC.

CDR3 sequence: CASSFGQGSDEQYF. The CDR3 bases are TGTGCCAGCAGCTTCGGACAGGGGTCCGACGAGCAGTACTTC. The rearrangement uses TRBV5-4 and TRBJ2-7; the match to TRBD1 covers 9 bases. This CDR3 spans 14 amino acids. J was trimmed by 5 bases and V by 2 bases; bases with no gene match: 5. In germline, CDR1 is SGHNT, CDR2 YYREEE (reference sequence).

V and J are TRBV30 and TRBJ2-3; D is undetermined. The CDR3 is 12 residues long. V lost 1 base, J lost 5 bases, and 7 bases lay in between. Germline-derived CDR1 and CDR2 are GTSNPN and SVGIG (reference sequence). The CDR3 nucleotides read TGTGCCTGGAGTGCGGTACGAGATACGCAGTATTTT. Residues: CAWSAVRDTQYF.

This chain uses TRBV18 with TRBJ2-1, with 7 nucleotides matching TRBD1. Per germline, CDR1 KGHSH and CDR2 LQKENI. Trimming took 3 bases from V and 6 from J; bases not matched to a gene: 5. The length of the CDR3 is 14 residues. The CDR3 DNA follows: TGTGCCAGCTCACCCCTGGGACAGACCAATGAGCAGTTCTTC. This translates into CASSPLGQTNEQFF.

CDR3 residues: CASSEESGQNYGYTF. The CDR3 DNA is TGTGCCAGCAGTGAAGAGAGTGGACAGAACTATGGCTACACCTTC. The chain uses TRBV2 and TRBJ1-2; tentative D call: TRBD1 (6 bases). V lost 1 base and J lost 2, with 11 bases in between. CDR3 length: 15 residues. The germline gives CDR1 SNHLY, CDR2 FYNNEI.

This clone was observed a few times. The gene calls are TRBV5-4 and TRBJ2-5; 11 bases fit TRBD2. The CDR3 is 16 residues long. Germline CDR1 is SGHNT and CDR2 is YYREEE (reference sequence). The ends lost 4 bases at V and 0 bases at J; junction bases unmatched: 5. The CDR3 region is CASSPSGGPYQETQYF. CDR3 DNA sequence: TGTGCCAGCAGCCCTAGCGGGGGGCCGTACCAAGAGACCCAGTACTTC.

The chain combines TRBV7-9 with TRBJ2-1; TRBD2 matches at 8 bases. The V and J ends lost 5 bases and 6 bases, in that order; junction bases with no gene match: 9. The germline V gene encodes CDR1 SEHNR and CDR2 FQNEAQ (reference sequence). CDR3 length: 15 residues. CDR3 sequence (DNA): TGTGCCAGCAGCCCCCGGGTAGCGGGAACCAATGAGCAGTTCTTC. Translating it yields CASSPRVAGTNEQFF.